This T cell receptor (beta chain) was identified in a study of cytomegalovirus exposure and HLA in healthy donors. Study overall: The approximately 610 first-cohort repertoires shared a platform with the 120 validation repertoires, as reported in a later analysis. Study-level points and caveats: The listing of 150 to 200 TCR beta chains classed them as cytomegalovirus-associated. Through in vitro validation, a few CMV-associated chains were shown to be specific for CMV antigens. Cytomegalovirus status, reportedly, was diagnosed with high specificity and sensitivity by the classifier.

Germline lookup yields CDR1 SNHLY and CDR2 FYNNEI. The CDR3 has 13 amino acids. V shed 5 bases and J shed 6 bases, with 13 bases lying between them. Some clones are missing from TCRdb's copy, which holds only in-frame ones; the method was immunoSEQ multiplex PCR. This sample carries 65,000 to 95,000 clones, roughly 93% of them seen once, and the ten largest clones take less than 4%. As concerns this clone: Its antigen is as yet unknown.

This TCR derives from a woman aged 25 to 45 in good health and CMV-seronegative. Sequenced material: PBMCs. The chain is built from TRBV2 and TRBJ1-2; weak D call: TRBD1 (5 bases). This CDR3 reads CASSFTGSDGYTF. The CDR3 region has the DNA TGTGCCAGCAGTTTTACAGGTTCGGATGGCTACACCTTC. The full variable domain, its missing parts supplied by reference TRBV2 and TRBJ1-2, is EPEVTQTPSHQVTQMGQEVILRCVPISNHLYFYWYRQILGQKVEFLVSFYNNEISEKSEIFDDQFSVERPDGSNFTLKIRSTKLEDSAMYFCASSFTGSDGYTFGSGTRLTVV.